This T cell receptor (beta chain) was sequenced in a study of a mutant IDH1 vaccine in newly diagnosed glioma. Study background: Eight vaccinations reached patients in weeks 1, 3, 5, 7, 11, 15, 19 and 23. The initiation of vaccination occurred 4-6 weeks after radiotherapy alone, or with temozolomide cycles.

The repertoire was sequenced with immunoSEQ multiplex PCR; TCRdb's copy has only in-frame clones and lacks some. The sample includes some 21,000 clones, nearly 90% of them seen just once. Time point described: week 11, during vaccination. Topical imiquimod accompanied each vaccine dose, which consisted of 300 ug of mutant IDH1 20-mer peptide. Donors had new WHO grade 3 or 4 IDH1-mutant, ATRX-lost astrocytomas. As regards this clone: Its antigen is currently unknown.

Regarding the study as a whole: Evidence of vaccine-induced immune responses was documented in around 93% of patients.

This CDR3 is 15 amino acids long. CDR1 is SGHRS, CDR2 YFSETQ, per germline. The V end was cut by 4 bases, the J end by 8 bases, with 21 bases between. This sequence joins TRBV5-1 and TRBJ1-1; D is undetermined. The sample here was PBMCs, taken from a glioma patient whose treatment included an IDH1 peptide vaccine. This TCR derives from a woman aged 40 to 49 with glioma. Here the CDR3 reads CASSPGISPTGEAFF. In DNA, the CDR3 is TGCGCCAGCAGCCCTGGTATATCGCCAACCGGAGAAGCTTTCTTT.